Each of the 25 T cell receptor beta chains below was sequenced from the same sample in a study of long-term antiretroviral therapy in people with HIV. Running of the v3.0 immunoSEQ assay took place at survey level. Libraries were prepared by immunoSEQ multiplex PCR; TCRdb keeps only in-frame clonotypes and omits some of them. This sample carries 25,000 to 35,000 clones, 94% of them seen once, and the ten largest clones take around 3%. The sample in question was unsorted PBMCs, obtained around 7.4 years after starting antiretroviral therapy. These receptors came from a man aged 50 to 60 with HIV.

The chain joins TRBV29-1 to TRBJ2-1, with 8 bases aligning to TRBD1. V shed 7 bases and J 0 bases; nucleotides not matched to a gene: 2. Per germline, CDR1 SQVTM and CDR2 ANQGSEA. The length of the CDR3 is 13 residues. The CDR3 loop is CSATGGSYNEQFF. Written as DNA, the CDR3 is TGCAGCGCCACAGGGGGCTCCTACAATGAGCAGTTCTTC.

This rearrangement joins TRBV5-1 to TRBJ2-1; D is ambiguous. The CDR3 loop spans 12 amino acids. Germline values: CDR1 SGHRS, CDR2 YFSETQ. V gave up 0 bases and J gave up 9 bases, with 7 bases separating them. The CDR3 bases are TGCGCCAGCAGCTTGGGGGTAAGTGAGCAGTTCTTC. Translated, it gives CASSLGVSEQFF.

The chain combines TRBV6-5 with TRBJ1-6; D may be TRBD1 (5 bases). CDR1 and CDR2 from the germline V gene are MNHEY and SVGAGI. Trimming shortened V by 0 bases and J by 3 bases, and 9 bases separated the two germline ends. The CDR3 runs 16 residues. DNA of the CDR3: TGTGCCAGCAGTTACTCTCCACAGGACTATAATTCACCCCTCCACTTT. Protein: CASSYSPQDYNSPLHF.

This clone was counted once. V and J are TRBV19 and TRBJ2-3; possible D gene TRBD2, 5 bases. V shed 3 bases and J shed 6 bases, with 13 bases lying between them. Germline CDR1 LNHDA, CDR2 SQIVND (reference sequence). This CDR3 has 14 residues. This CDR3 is CASSMDGIGDTQYF. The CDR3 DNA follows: TGTGCCAGTAGTATGGACGGGATAGGCGATACGCAGTATTTT.

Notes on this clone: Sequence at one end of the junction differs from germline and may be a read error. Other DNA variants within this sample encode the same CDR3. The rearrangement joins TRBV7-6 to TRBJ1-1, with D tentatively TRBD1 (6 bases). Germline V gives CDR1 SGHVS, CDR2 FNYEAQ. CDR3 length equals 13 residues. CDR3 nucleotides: TGTGCCAGCAGCCCCCCGGGGGACACTGAAGCTTTTTTT. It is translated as CASSPPGDTEAFF.

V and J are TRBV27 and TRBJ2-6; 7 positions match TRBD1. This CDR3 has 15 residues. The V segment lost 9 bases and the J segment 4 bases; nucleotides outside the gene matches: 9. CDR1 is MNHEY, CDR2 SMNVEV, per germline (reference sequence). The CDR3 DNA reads TGTGCCAGGGGACAGTCCTTCGAAGGGGCCAACGTCCTGACTTTC. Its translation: CARGQSFEGANVLTF.

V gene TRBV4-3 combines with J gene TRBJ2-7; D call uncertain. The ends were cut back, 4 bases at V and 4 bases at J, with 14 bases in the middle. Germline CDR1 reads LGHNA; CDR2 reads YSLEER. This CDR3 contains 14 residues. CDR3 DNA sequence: TGCGCCAGCAGCCCTGGGCTGGAAGGTTACGAGCAGTACTTC. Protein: CASSPGLEGYEQYF.

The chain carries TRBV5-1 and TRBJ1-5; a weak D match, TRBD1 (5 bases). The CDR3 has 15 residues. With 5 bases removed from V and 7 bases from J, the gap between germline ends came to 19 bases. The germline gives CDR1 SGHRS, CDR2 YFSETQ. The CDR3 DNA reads TGCGCCAGCAGTTACGTGCAGGGCGCAGGGCAGCCCCAGCATTTT. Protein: CASSYVQGAGQPQHF.

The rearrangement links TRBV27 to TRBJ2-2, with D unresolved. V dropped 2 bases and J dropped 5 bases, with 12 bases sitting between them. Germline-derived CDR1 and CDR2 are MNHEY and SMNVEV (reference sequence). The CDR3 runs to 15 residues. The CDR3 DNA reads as TGTGCCAGCAGTTTAGGTGTGGTGGGGACCGGGGAGCTGTTTTTT. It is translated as CASSLGVVGTGELFF.

The CDR3 bases are TGTGCCAGTAGTATGGTCCTCCGGGGCAATTCACCCCTCCACTTT. Translating it yields CASSMVLRGNSPLHF. This chain links TRBV19 with TRBJ1-6, with D possibly matching TRBD1 (5 bases). V was cut by 3 bases and J by 7 bases, with 13 bases left in between. The CDR3 is 15 amino acids. The germline V gene encodes CDR1 LNHDA and CDR2 SQIVND (reference sequence).

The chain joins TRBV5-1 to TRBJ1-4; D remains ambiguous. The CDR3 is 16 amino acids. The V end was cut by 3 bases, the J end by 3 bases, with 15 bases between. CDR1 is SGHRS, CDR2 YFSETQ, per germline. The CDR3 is CASSSERGGPNEKLFF. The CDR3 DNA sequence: TGCGCCAGCAGCTCCGAAAGAGGCGGCCCTAATGAAAAACTGTTTTTT.

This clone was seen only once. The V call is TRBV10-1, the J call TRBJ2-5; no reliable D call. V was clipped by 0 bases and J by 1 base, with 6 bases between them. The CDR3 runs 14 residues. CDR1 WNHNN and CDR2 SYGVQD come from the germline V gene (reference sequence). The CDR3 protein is CASSESAAQETQYF. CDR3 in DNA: TGCGCCAGCAGTGAGTCGGCAGCCCAAGAGACCCAGTACTTC.

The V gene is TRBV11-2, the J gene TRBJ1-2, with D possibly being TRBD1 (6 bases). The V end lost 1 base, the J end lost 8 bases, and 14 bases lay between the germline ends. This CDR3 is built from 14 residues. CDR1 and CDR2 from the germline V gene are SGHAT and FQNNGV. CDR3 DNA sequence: TGTGCCAGCAGCTTAGGTTACAGGGTGCAGGGCTACACCTTC. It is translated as CASSLGYRVQGYTF.

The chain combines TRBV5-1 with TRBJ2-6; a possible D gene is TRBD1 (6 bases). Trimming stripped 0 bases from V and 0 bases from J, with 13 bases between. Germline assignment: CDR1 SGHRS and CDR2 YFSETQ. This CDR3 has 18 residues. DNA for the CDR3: TGCGCCAGCAGCTTGGTGACAGGATTCAGCTCTGGGGCCAACGTCCTGACTTTC. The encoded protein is CASSLVTGFSSGANVLTF.

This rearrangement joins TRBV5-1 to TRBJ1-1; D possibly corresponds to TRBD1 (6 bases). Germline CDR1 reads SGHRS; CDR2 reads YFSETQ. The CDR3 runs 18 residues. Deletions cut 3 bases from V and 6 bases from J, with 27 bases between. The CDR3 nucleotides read TGCGCCAGCAGCTCACATCAGGGGTCCCCTAGAGTGATCCCTGAAGCTTTCTTT. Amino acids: CASSSHQGSPRVIPEAFF.

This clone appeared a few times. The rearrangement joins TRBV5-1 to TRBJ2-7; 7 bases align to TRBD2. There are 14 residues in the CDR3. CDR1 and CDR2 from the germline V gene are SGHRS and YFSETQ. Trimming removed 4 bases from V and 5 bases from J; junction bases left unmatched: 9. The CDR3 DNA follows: TGCGCCAGCAGCCCCGGACTAGGTCCCCACGAGCAGTACTTC. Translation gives CASSPGLGPHEQYF.

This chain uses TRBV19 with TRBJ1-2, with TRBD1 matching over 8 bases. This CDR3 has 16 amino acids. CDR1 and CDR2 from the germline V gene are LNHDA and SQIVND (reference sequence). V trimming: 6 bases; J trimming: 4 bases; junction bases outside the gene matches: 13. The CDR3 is CASSQIDRGTGYGYTF. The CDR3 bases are TGTGCCAGTAGCCAAATTGACAGGGGTACTGGCTATGGCTACACCTTC.

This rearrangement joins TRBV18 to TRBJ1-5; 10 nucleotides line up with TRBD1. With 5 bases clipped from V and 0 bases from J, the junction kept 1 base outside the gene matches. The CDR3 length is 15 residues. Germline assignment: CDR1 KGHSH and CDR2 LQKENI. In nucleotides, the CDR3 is TGTGCCAGCTCAGGGACAGGGGATAGCAATCAGCCCCAGCATTTT. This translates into CASSGTGDSNQPQHF.

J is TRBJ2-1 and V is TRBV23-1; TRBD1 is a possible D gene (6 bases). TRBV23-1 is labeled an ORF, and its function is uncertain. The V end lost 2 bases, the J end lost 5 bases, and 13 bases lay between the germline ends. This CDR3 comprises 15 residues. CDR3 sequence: CASSQIRTENNEQFF. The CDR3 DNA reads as TGCGCCAGCAGTCAAATACGGACAGAAAACAATGAGCAGTTCTTC.

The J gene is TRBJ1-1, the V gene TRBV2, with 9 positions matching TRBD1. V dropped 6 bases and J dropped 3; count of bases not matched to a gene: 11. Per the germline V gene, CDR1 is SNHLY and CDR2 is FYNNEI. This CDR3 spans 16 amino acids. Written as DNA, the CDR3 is TGTGCCAGCAGCGATCGAAGGACAGGGGATGACACTGAAGCTTTCTTT. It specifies CASSDRRTGDDTEAFF.

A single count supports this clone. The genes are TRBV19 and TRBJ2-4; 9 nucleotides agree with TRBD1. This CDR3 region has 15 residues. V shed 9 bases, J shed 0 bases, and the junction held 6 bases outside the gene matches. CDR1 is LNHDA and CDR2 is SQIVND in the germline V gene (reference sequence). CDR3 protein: CARLGQGLAKNIQYF. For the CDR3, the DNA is TGTGCCAGGTTAGGACAGGGGTTAGCCAAAAACATTCAGTACTTC.

CDR3: CASSPAGTYEQYF. In nucleotides, the CDR3 is TGTGCCAGCTCCCCCGCAGGGACTTACGAGCAGTACTTC. The chain carries TRBV18 and TRBJ2-7; D may be TRBD2 (6 bases). The CDR3 is 13 amino acids. Germline CDR1 is KGHSH and CDR2 is LQKENI. The ends were cut back, 6 bases at V and 4 bases at J, with 13 bases in the middle. Based on the CDR3 plus reference TRBV18 and TRBJ2-7, the full variable domain is NAGVMQNPRHLVRRRGQEARLRCSPMKGHSHVYWYRQLPEEGLKFMVYLQKENIIDESGMPKERFSAEFPKEGPSILRIQQVVRGDSAAYFCASSPAGTYEQYFGPGTRLTVT.

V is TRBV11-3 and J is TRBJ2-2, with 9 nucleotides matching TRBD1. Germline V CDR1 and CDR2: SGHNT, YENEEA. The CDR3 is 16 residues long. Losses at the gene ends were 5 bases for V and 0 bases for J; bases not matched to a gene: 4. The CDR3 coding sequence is TGTGCCAGCAGCCCAAGACAGGGGGCGAACACCGGGGAGCTGTTTTTT. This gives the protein CASSPRQGANTGELFF.

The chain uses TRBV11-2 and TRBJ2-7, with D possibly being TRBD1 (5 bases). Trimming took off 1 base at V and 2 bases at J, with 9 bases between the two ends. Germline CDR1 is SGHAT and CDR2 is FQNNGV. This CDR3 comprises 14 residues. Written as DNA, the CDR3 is TGTGCCAGCAGCTTAGCCAGGGAACCCTACGAGCAGTACTTC. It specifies CASSLAREPYEQYF.

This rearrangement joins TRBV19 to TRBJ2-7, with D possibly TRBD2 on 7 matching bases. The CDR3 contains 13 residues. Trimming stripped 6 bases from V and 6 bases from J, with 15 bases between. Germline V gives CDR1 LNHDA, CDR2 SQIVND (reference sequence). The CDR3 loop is CASSWGGASEQYF. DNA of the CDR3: TGTGCCAGTAGCTGGGGGGGGGCAAGCGAGCAGTACTTC.